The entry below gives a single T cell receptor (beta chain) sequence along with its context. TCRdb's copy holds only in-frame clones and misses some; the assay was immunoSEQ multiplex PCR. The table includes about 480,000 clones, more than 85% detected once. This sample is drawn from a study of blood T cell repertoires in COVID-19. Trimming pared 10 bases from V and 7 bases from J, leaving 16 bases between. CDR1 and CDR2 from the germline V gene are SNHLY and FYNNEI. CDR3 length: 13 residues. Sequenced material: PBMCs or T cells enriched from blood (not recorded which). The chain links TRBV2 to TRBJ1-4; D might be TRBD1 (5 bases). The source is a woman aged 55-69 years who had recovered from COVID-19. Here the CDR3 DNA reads TGTGCCACTGCGACCAGGGCCAGTGAAAAACTGTTTTTT. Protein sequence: CATATRASEKLFF.